The clone carrying this T cell receptor (beta chain) showed up many times. TCRdb used MiXCR to reprocess the 5' RACE reads, holding one entry per CDR3 protein. The sample has roughly 20,000 distinct CDR3 sequences, around a sixth seen once. This specimen belongs to a study of neurological immune-mediated disorders. The V gene's germline CDR1 is MNHEY and CDR2 SMNVEV (reference sequence). The junction had 9 bases not matched to a gene; V was cut back by 5 bases and J by 8 bases. CDR3 length equals 14 residues. Source material: CD8+ T cells from blood. This chain connects TRBV27 to TRBJ2-1; 7 nucleotides match TRBD1. The TCR originated in a woman in her late teens or twenties with multiple sclerosis. CDR3 protein: CASSPVRQGDEQFF. As DNA, the CDR3 is TGTGCCAGCAGTCCCGTCCGACAGGGCGATGAGCAGTTCTTC.